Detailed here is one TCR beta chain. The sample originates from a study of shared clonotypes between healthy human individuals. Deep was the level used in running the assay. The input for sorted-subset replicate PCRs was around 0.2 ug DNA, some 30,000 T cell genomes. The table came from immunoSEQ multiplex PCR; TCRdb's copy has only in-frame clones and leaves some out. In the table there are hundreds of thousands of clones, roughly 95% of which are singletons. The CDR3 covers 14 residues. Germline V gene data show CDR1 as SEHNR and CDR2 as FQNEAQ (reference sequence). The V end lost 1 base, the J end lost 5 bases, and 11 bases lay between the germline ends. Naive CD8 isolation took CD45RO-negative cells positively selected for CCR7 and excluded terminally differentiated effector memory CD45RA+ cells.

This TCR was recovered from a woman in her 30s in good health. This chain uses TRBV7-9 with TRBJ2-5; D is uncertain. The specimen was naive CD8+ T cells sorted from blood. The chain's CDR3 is CASSLVLPGETQYF. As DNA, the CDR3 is TGTGCCAGCAGCTTAGTTCTCCCTGGGGAGACCCAGTACTTC.